Listed below are T cell receptor beta chains from one sample, sequenced in a study of cytomegalovirus exposure and HLA in healthy donors. Produced via immunoSEQ multiplex PCR; TCRdb's table is partial and in-frame only. In the table there are 150,000 or so clones, 74% of which are singletons. What was sequenced was PBMCs. The receptors derive from a young man in good health and CMV-seropositive. Both conserved end residues are part of each CDR3. Fields, in order: CDR3 length, V gene, CDR3 protein.

>14|TRBV5-4
CASSDGQGAGGYTF
>14|TRBV2
CASRTRGNTDTQYF
>15|TRBV6-5
CASSRAGWPNNEQFF
>14|TRBV6-1
CASSDLPEVYEQYF
>15|TRBV6-5
CASSYRQGATGELFF
>15|TRBV19
CASSIPGQDSYEQYF
>18|TRBV5-1
CASSLGTSGGSSYNEQFF
>15|TRBV7-9
CASGLGDELRYEQYF
>15|TRBV6-5
CASSYSWDRSYEQYF
>13|TRBV29-1
CSVELDWDNEQFF
>13|TRBV6-5
CASSYRQGHEQYF
>15|TRBV27
CASGNRTGGVYGYTF
>18|TRBV25-1
CASSATGTGLPNTGGYTF
>14|TRBV4-1
CASSPSLGTYEQYF
>15|TRBV15
CATSRDRQGAGEQYF
>12|TRBV13
CASSLDRYGYTF
>13|TRBV10-1
CASSEPGGYEQYF
>15|TRBV27
CASSEGKDSNQPQHF
>13|TRBV23-1
CASRRLAYYEQYF
>15|TRBV6-1
CASSLGQGGNQPQHF
>16|TRBV18
CASSLLDRGRNSPLHF
>16|TRBV28
CASSSTGWGGSYEQYF
>16|TRBV9
CASSAKGASGNNEQFF
>15|TRBV2
CASSRLAGGTDTQYF
>15|TRBV7-2
CASSSGAGGPNEQFF
>13|TRBV29-1
CSVLTGATGELFF
>16|TRBV18
CASSPSGLALGETQYF
>16|TRBV6-6
CASSFTARGGGEKLFF